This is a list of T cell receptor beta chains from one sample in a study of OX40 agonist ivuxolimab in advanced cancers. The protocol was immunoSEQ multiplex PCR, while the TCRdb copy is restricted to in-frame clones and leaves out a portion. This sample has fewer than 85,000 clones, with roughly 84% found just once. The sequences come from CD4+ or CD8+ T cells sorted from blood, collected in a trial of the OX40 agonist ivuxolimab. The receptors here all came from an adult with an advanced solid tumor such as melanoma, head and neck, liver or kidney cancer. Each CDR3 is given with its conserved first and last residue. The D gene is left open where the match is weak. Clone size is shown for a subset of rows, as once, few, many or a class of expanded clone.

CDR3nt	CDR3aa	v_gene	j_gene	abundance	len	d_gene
TGTGCCAGCAGCTTCAGACAGGGGGCAATGTTAACCGGGGAGCTGTTTTTT	CASSFRQGAMLTGELFF	TRBV5-8	TRBJ2-2	once	17	TRBD1
TGTGCCAGCAGCGTTAATTCAGTCAATCAGCCCCAGCATTTT	CASSVNSVNQPQHF	TRBV7-2	TRBJ1-5	.	14	.
TGCGCCAGCAGCCAAGGAACTTTTTTCAGGGAGCGCCTCGAGCAGTACTTC	CASSQGTFFRERLEQYF	TRBV4-1	TRBJ2-7	.	17	.
TGTGCCAGCAGCCTGGAGGGGACTCCACGGTCAGATACGCAGTATTTT	CASSLEGTPRSDTQYF	TRBV5-6	TRBJ2-3	.	16	.
TGTGCCAGCAGCACACTCACTAATACGCAGTATTTT	CASSTLTNTQYF	TRBV7-9	TRBJ2-3	once	12	.
TGTGCCAGCAGGGGGACAGGGAAAGCTTCTGGGGCCAACGTCCTGACTTTC	CASRGTGKASGANVLTF	TRBV27	TRBJ2-6	.	17	TRBD1
TGTGCCAGCAGTGACTCGGTAACTAGCGGGCTTTTCTTC	CASSDSVTSGLFF	TRBV6-4	TRBJ2-1	.	13	TRBD2
TGTGCCAGCAGTGATAAGGGGGCCGGCAAAAACATTCAGTACTTC	CASSDKGAGKNIQYF	TRBV2	TRBJ2-4	.	15	TRBD1
TGTGCCAGCTCGGGCAATAGCAATCAGCCCCAGCATTTT	CASSGNSNQPQHF	TRBV7-9	TRBJ1-5	once	13	.
TGCGCCAGCAGCTTTAACAGGGGCACGAACACTGAAGCTTTCTTT	CASSFNRGTNTEAFF	TRBV5-1	TRBJ1-1	.	15	TRBD1
TGTGCCAGCAGGGCCGGATCCTTGGCAAACACTGAAGCTTTCTTT	CASRAGSLANTEAFF	TRBV6-5	TRBJ1-1	.	15	.
TGTGCCAGCAGGCTAAACACCGGGGAGCTGTTTTTT	CASRLNTGELFF	TRBV28	TRBJ2-2	.	12	.
TGCAGCGTTGATGGGACTAGCGGAAACAATGAGCAGTTCTTC	CSVDGTSGNNEQFF	TRBV29-1	TRBJ2-1	once	14	TRBD2
TGCGCCAGCAGCCAAGAAAACGGAGATACGCAGTATTTT	CASSQENGDTQYF	TRBV4-3	TRBJ2-3	few	13	.
TGTGCCAGTAGTCTTTCGACAGGAAGCAATCAGCCCCAGCATTTT	CASSLSTGSNQPQHF	TRBV19	TRBJ1-5	few	15	.
TGCAGCGTTGAGGGGGCTAGCGTGTACAATGAGCAGTTCTTC	CSVEGASVYNEQFF	TRBV29-1	TRBJ2-1	.	14	.
TGTGCCAGCAGCTTAGTCTACCAGGGCCCCTTCTCCTACGAGCAGTACTTC	CASSLVYQGPFSYEQYF	TRBV7-9	TRBJ2-7	.	17	.
TGTGCCAGCAGTCTAGGGGTTCCGTCCTACAATGAGCAGTTCTTC	CASSLGVPSYNEQFF	TRBV19	TRBJ2-1	.	15	.
TGCAGCGTTAATGACCGGGACAACACAGATACGCAGTATTTT	CSVNDRDNTDTQYF	TRBV29-1	TRBJ2-3	.	14	.
TGTGCCAGCTCACCAGTCTCGCAGGTGGACTATGGCTACACCTTC	CASSPVSQVDYGYTF	TRBV18	TRBJ1-2	.	15	.
TGCGCCAGCAGCCTGACGGTCTCCTACGAGCAGTACTTC	CASSLTVSYEQYF	TRBV5-1	TRBJ2-7	once	13	.
TGTGCCAGCAGTGAATGGTGGTTCTCCTATAATTCACCCCTCCACTTT	CASSEWWFSYNSPLHF	TRBV2	TRBJ1-6	.	16	.
TGTGCCAGCAGCTTGGACTTCGGCACAGATACGCAGTATTTT	CASSLDFGTDTQYF	TRBV5-8	TRBJ2-3	.	14	.
TGCGCCAGCAGCTCGAACAGGGGGCGCGCAGATACGCAGTATTTT	CASSSNRGRADTQYF	TRBV4-1	TRBJ2-3	.	15	TRBD1